This record covers a single TCR beta chain. Its antigen is as yet unknown. This entry belongs to a study of beta chain features in type 1 diabetes. Study-wide background: Age, gender, cell numbers and subset yield matched between patients and controls. Study findings and constraints: Insertions were fewer and deletions more numerous at VDJ junctions in type 1 diabetes patients.

All of the isolated RNA was reverse transcribed, so expressed TCRB transcripts were sequenced. Some clones are missing from TCRdb's copy, which holds only in-frame ones; the method was immunoSEQ multiplex PCR. This sample yields 220,000 or so clones, of which roughly two thirds are seen a single time; 0.053% belongs to the top ten. Germline CDR1 and CDR2: DFQATT and SNEGSKA (reference sequence). The CDR3 covers 11 residues. V was clipped by 6 bases and J by 5 bases, with 10 bases between them. The material sequenced was naive CD4+ T cells from blood. The chain combines TRBV20-1 with TRBJ2-5; no definite D call. The TCR originated in a man aged 25 to 45 in good health. The CDR3 loop reads CSALHRETQYF. DNA of the CDR3: TGCAGTGCCCTCCACCGGGAGACCCAGTACTTC.